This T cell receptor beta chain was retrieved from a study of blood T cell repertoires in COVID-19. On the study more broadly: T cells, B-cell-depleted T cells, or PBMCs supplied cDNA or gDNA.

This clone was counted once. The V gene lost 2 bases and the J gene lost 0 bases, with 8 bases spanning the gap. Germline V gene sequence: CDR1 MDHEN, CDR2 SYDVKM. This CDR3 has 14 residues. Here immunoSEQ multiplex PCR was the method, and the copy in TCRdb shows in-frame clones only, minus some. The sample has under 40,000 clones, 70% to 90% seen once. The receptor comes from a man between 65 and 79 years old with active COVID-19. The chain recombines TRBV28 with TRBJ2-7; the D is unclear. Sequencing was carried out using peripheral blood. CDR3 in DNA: TGTGCCAGCAGTTTAACTGAATCCTCCTACGAGCAGTACTTC. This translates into CASSLTESSYEQYF.